This T cell receptor beta chain was captured by sequencing in a study of shared clonotypes between healthy human individuals. Per the original data handling: Filtering differed for immunoSEQ, which gave only junction sequences without quality scores. Sequencing was performed with immunoSEQ multiplex PCR; in TCRdb, only in-frame clones are kept and a portion is missing. The V and J calls and the clone size are those of that table, but D and trimming were determined from the DNA. The sample contains around 2.5 million clones, approximately 94% of which appear only once. The germline V gene has CDR1 SGHDN and CDR2 FVKESK. This CDR3 spans 15 amino acids. Trimming removed 2 bases from V and 2 bases from J, with 9 bases in between.

Sequencing was done on a sample of naive CD4+ T cells from PBMCs. Subset given: CD45RA+ positively selected. V usage is TRBV14 and J usage is TRBJ2-2; D gene uncertain. This receptor was taken from a young man in good health. Some clones in this sample may be carry-over from other donors' samples. CDR3 residues: CASSQIRANTGELFF. Written as DNA, the CDR3 is TGTGCCAGCAGCCAAATCCGGGCCAACACCGGGGAGCTGTTTTTT.